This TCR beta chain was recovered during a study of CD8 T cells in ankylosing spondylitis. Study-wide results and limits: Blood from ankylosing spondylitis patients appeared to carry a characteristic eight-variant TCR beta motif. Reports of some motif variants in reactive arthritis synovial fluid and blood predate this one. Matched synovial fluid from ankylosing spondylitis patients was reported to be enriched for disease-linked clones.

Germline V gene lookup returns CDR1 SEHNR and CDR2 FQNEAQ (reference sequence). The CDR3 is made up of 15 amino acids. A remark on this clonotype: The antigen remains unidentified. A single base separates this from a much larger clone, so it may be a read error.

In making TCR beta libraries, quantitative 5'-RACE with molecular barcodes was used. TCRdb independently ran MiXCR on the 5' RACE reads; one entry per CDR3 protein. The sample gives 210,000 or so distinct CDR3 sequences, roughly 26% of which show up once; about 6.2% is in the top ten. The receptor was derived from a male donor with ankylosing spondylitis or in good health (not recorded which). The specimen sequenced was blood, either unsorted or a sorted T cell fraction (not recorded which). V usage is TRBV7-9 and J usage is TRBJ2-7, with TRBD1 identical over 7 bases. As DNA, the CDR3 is TGTGCCAGCAGCTTGGGGACAGTTCCGTCCTACGACCAGTACTTC. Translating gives CASSLGTVPSYDQYF.